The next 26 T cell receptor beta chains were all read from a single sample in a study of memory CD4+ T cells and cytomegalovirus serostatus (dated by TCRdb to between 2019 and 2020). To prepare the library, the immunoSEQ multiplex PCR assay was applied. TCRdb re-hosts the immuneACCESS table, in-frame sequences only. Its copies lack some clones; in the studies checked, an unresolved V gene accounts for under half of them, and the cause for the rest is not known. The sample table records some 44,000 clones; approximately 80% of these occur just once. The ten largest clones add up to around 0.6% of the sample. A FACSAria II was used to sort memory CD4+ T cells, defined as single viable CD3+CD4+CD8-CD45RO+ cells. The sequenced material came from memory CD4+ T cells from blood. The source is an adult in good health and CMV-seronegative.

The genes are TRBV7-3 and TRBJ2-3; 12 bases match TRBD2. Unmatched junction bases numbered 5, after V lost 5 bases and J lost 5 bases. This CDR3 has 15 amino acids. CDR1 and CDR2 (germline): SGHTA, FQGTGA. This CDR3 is CASSPLAGGIDTQYF. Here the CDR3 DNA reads TGTGCCAGCAGCCCCCTAGCGGGGGGGATAGATACGCAGTATTTT.

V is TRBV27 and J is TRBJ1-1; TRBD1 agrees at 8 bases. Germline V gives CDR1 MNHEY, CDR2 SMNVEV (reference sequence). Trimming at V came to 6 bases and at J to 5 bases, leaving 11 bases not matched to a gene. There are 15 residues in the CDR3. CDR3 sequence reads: CASREGQGSLTEAFF. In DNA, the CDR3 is TGTGCCAGCAGGGAAGGACAGGGTAGTTTGACTGAAGCTTTCTTT.

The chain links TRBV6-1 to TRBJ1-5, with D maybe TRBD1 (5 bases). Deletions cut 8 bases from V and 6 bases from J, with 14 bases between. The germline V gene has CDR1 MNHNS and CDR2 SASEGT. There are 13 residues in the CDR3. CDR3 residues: CASAKAGGQPQHF. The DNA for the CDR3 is TGTGCCAGCGCCAAAGCCGGGGGTCAGCCCCAGCATTTT.

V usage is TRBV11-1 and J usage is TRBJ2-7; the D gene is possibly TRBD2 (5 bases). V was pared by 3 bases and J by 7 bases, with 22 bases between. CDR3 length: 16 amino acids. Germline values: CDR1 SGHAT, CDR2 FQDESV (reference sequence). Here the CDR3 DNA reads TGTGCCAGCAGCTTCCCGCGTGAGGGTTTGTTTTCGGAGCAGTACTTC. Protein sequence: CASSFPREGLFSEQYF.

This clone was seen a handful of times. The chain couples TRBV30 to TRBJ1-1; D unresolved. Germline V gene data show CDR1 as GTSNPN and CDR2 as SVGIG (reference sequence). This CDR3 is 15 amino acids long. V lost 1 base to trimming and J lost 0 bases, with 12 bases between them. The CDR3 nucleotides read TGTGCCTGGAGTGGAGCCCAGCGGGTGAACACTGAAGCTTTCTTT. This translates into CAWSGAQRVNTEAFF.

The CDR3 loop is CASSQDATSGGADTQYF. CDR3 nucleotide sequence: TGCGCCAGCAGCCAAGATGCCACTAGCGGGGGGGCGGATACGCAGTATTTT. The chain links TRBV4-1 to TRBJ2-3; 13 bases align to TRBD2. J was trimmed by 6 bases and V by 0 bases; bases with no gene match: 6. Germline CDR1 reads MGHRA; CDR2 reads YSYEKL. This CDR3 has 17 amino acids.

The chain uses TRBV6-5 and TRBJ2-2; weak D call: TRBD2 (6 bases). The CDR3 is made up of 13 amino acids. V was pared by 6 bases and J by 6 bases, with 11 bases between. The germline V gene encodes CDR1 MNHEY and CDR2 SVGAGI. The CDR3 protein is CASRGGFPGELFF. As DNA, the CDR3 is TGTGCCAGCAGGGGGGGTTTTCCCGGGGAGCTGTTTTTT.

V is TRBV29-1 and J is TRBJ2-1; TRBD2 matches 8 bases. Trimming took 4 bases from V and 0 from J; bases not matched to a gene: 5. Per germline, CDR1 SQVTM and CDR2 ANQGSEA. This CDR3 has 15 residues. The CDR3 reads CSVGSAGGSYNEQFF. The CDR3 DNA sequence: TGCAGCGTTGGGTCCGCGGGGGGCTCCTACAATGAGCAGTTCTTC.

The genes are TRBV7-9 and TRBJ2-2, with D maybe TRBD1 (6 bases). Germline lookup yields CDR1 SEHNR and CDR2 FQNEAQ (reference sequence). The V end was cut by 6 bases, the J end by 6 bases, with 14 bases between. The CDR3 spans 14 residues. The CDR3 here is CASRLQGNAGELFF. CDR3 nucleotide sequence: TGTGCCAGCAGATTACAGGGCAACGCCGGGGAGCTGTTTTTT.

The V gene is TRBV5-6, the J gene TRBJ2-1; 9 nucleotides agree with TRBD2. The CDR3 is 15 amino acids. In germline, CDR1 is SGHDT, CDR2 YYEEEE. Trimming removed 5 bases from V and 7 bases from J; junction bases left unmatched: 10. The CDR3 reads CASREAGGAENEQFF. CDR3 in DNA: TGTGCCAGCAGGGAAGCGGGGGGTGCTGAGAATGAGCAGTTCTTC.

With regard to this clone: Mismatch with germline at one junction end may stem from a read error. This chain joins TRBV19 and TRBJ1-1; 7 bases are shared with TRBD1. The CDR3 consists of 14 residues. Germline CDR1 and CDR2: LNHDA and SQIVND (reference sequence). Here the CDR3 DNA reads TGTGCCAGTCGGTGGACAGGAATGAACACTGAAGCTTCCTTT. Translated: CASRWTGMNTEASF.

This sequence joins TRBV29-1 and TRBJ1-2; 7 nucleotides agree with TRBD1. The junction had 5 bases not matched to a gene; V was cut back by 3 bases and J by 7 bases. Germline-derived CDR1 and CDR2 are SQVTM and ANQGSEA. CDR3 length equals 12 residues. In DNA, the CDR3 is TGCAGCGTTGACAGGGGGAGGGGTGGCTACACCTTC. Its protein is CSVDRGRGGYTF.

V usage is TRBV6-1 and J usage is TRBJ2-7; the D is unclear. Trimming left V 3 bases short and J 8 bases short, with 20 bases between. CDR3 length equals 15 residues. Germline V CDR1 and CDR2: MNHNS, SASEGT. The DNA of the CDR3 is TGTGCCAGCAGTGACTCCCATGGCATGTCAAGAAAGCAGTACTTC. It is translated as CASSDSHGMSRKQYF.

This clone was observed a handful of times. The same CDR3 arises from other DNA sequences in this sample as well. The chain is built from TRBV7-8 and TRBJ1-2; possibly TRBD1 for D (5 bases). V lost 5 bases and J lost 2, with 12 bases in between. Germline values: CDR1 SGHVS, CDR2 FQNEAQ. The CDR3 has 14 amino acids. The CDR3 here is CASSTRDLNYGYTF. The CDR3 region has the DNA TGTGCCAGCAGCACCCGGGACCTAAACTATGGCTACACCTTC.

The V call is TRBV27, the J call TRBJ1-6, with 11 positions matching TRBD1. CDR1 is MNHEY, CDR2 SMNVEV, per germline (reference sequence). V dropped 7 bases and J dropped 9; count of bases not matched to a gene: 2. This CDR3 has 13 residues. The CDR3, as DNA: TGTGCCAGCATGGGACAGGGGGGTTCACCCCTCCACTTT. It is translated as CASMGQGGSPLHF.

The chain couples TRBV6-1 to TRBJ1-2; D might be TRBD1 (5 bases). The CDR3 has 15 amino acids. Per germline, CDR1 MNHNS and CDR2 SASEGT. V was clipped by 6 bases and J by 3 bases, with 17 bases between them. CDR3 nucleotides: TGTGCCAGCAGGAGGAACGCCGGGGGGGACTATGGCTACACCTTC. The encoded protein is CASRRNAGGDYGYTF.

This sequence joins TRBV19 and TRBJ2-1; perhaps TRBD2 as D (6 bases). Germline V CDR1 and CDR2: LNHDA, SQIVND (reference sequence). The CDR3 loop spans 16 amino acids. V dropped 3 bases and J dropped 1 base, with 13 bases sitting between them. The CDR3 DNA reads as TGTGCCAGTAGTATTCTAGCCGGGGGATCCTACAATGAGCAGTTCTTC. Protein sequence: CASSILAGGSYNEQFF.

The chain's CDR3 is CASSLDPLAGGTQYF. As DNA, the CDR3 is TGTGCCAGCAGCTTAGATCCCCTAGCGGGGGGCACGCAGTATTTT. The chain uses TRBV11-2 and TRBJ2-3; 11 nucleotides agree with TRBD2. Germline V gene lookup returns CDR1 SGHAT and CDR2 FQNNGV. The CDR3 totals 15 residues. Germline trimming cut 0 bases from V and 9 bases from J; bases unmatched to any gene: 5.

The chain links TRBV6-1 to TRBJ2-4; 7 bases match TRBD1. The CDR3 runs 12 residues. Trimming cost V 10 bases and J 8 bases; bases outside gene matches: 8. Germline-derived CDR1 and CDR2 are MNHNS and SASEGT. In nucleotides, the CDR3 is TGTGCCACCCTAGACAGGGACGACATTCAGTACTTC. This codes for CATLDRDDIQYF.

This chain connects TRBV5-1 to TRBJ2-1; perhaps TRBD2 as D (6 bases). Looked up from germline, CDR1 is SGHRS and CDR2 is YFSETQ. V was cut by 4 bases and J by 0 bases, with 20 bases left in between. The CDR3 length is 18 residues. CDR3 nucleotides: TGCGCCAGCAGCCCCGGAGCCCTAGCGAGGAGCTCCTACAATGAGCAGTTCTTC. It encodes CASSPGALARSSYNEQFF.

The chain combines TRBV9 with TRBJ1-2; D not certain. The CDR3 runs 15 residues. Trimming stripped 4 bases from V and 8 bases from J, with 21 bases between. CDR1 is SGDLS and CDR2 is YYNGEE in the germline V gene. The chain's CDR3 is CASSPLLGRQSGYTF. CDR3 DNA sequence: TGTGCCAGCAGCCCCCTGCTGGGTCGCCAGTCCGGCTACACCTTC.

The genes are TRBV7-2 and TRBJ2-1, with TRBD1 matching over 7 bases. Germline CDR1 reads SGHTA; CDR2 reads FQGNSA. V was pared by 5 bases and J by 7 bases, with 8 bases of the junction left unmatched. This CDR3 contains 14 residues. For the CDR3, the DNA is TGTGCCAGCAGCCTCGGACAGGCCTGGAATGAGCAGTTCTTC. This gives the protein CASSLGQAWNEQFF.

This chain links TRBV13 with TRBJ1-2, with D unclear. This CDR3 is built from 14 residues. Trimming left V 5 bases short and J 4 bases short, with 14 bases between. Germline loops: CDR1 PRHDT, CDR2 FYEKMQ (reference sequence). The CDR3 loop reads CASSAPGVTYGYTF. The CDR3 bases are TGTGCCAGCAGCGCCCCAGGAGTCACCTATGGCTACACCTTC.

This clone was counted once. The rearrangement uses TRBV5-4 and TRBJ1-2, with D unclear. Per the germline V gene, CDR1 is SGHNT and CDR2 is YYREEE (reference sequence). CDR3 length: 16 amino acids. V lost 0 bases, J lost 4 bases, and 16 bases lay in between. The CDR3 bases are TGTGCCAGCAGCTTGGCGGTCAGCAGGCTTGGCTATGGCTACACCTTC. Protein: CASSLAVSRLGYGYTF.

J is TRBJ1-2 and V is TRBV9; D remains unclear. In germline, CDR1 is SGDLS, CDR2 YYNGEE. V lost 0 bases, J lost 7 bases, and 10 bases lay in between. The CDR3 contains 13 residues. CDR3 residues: CASSVEWQAGYTF. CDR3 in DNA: TGTGCCAGCAGCGTAGAGTGGCAGGCTGGCTACACCTTC.

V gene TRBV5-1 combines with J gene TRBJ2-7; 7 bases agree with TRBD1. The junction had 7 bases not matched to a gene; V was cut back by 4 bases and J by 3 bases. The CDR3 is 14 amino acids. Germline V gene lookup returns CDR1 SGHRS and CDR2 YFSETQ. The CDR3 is CASSLGTANYEQYF. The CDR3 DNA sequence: TGCGCCAGCAGCCTCGGGACAGCTAACTACGAGCAGTACTTC.